This is a list of T cell receptor beta chains from one sample in a study of T-cell memory formation after mild COVID-19. TCRdb ran MiXCR on the 5' RACE reads and lists one entry per CDR3 protein. There are a few hundred thousand distinct CDR3 sequences in the sample; 24% occur only once, and around 8.7% lies in the top ten. Sample: PBMCs or a T cell subset sorted from them (not recorded which). The receptors stem from an adult woman who had mild COVID-19 (a few samples of this study predate the infection). Cell type and time point are not known. The CDR3 runs from the conserved cysteine through the conserved F or W. The order of the fields is V gene, D gene, clone size, J gene, CDR3 protein, CDR3 DNA. The D gene is left open where the match is weak. Size is stated for part of the rows, as once, few or many counts, or as a class when the clone is expanded.

V: TRBV12-3/TRBV12-4
D: NA
size: NA
J: TRBJ2-4
CDR3: CASSTHGGNIQYF
DNA: TGTGCCAGCAGTACCCATGGGGGGAACATTCAGTACTTC

V: TRBV24-1
D: TRBD2
size: few
J: TRBJ2-2
CDR3: CATSDPRTSGTVGELFF
DNA: TGTGCCACCAGTGACCCTAGGACTAGCGGGACAGTCGGGGAGCTGTTTTTT

V: TRBV30
D: NA
size: NA
J: TRBJ2-1
CDR3: CAWTAGYNEQFF
DNA: TGTGCCTGGACCGCAGGGTACAATGAGCAGTTCTTC

V: TRBV4-1
D: NA
size: few
J: TRBJ2-5
CDR3: CASSLIRGEETQYF
DNA: TGCGCCAGCAGCCTTATCAGGGGAGAGGAGACCCAGTACTTC

V: TRBV5-6
D: NA
size: NA
J: TRBJ1-4
CDR3: CASSFTGEKLFF
DNA: TGTGCCAGCAGCTTTACAGGGGAAAAACTGTTTTTT

V: TRBV27
D: NA
size: NA
J: TRBJ1-1
CDR3: CASSLYAGDPPMNTEAFF
DNA: TGTGCCAGCAGTTTATACGCTGGGGACCCACCCATGAACACTGAAGCTTTCTTT

V: TRBV6-5
D: NA
size: NA
J: TRBJ2-7
CDR3: CASSYRGASSYEQYF
DNA: TGTGCCAGCAGTTACCGGGGGGCAAGCTCCTACGAGCAGTACTTC

V: TRBV5-6
D: NA
size: many
J: TRBJ2-3
CDR3: CASSLGGNTQYF
DNA: TGTGCCAGCAGCTTGGGTGGGAATACGCAGTATTTT

V: TRBV6-2/TRBV6-3
D: NA
size: few
J: TRBJ1-1
CDR3: CASRPPGHWENTEAFF
DNA: TGTGCCAGCAGACCTCCGGGACATTGGGAGAACACTGAAGCTTTCTTT

V: TRBV20-1
D: TRBD2
size: NA
J: TRBJ2-3
CDR3: CSAMYVGLAGFSTDTQYF
DNA: TGCAGTGCTATGTACGTGGGACTAGCGGGATTCAGCACAGATACGCAGTATTTT

V: TRBV5-1
D: TRBD1
size: few
J: TRBJ2-1
CDR3: CATSTGSSYNEQFF
DNA: TGCGCCACCTCGACAGGGAGCTCCTACAATGAGCAGTTCTTC

V: TRBV5-6
D: TRBD1
size: few
J: TRBJ1-1
CDR3: CASSRQGAYWTEAFF
DNA: TGTGCCAGCAGCCGACAGGGGGCGTATTGGACTGAAGCTTTCTTT

V: TRBV10-3
D: NA
size: NA
J: TRBJ2-3
CDR3: CAISEPLGTASDTQYF
DNA: TGTGCCATCAGTGAGCCCTTGGGGACCGCCTCGGATACGCAGTATTTT

V: TRBV5-6
D: TRBD2
size: many
J: TRBJ2-1
CDR3: CASSLGGGYNEQFF
DNA: TGTGCCAGCAGCTTGGGGGGAGGGTACAATGAGCAGTTCTTC

V: TRBV20-1
D: TRBD2
size: few
J: TRBJ2-3
CDR3: CSASLSGRAPDTQYF
DNA: TGCAGTGCTAGTCTCAGCGGGAGGGCCCCAGATACGCAGTATTTT

V: TRBV7-9
D: TRBD2
size: NA
J: TRBJ2-7
CDR3: CASSPGTSGSSNEQYF
DNA: TGTGCCAGCAGCCCTGGGACTAGCGGGAGTTCCAACGAGCAGTACTTC

V: TRBV20-1
D: NA
size: few
J: TRBJ2-3
CDR3: CSARGTGEQYF
DNA: TGCAGTGCTAGAGGGACGGGAGAGCAGTATTTT

V: TRBV9
D: NA
size: few
J: TRBJ2-5
CDR3: CASSVGDLQTQYF
DNA: TGTGCCAGCAGCGTAGGCGACCTTCAGACCCAGTACTTC

V: TRBV3-1
D: NA
size: NA
J: TRBJ2-1
CDR3: CASAKGTNEQFF
DNA: TGTGCCAGCGCTAAGGGGACCAATGAGCAGTTCTTC

V: TRBV7-2
D: NA
size: NA
J: TRBJ2-7
CDR3: CASRTRVWDYEQYF
DNA: TGTGCCAGCAGGACGAGAGTATGGGATTACGAGCAGTACTTC

V: TRBV12-3/TRBV12-4
D: NA
size: many
J: TRBJ2-1
CDR3: CASSLGGGDEQFF
DNA: TGTGCCAGCAGTTTGGGCGGGGGCGATGAGCAGTTCTTC

V: TRBV5-1
D: NA
size: few
J: TRBJ2-7
CDR3: CASSLLQDANEQYF
DNA: TGCGCCAGCAGCTTGTTACAGGATGCTAACGAGCAGTACTTC

V: TRBV23-1
D: TRBD1
size: few
J: TRBJ2-4
CDR3: CASSRLRRQGTKNIQYF
DNA: TGCGCCAGCAGCCGACTTCGGCGACAGGGAACCAAAAACATTCAGTACTTC

V: TRBV18
D: TRBD2
size: NA
J: TRBJ2-1
CDR3: CASSASGRPQSFYNEQFF
DNA: TGTGCCAGCTCAGCTAGCGGGAGGCCCCAATCCTTCTACAATGAGCAGTTCTTC

V: TRBV2
D: NA
size: NA
J: TRBJ1-5
CDR3: CASNGRGNQPQHF
DNA: TGTGCCAGCAATGGCAGAGGCAATCAGCCCCAGCATTTT

V: TRBV28
D: TRBD2
size: few
J: TRBJ2-3
CDR3: CASSLGAPGTSGRFTDTQYF
DNA: TGTGCCAGCAGTTTGGGGGCACCCGGGACTAGCGGGAGGTTCACAGATACGCAGTATTTT

V: TRBV7-8
D: NA
size: NA
J: TRBJ1-3
CDR3: CASSSDRYSSGNTIYF
DNA: TGTGCCAGCAGCTCTGACAGATATTCCTCTGGAAACACCATATATTTT

V: TRBV7-2
D: TRBD1
size: many
J: TRBJ1-2
CDR3: CASSSDRGPYGYTF
DNA: TGTGCCAGCAGCTCGGACAGGGGACCCTATGGCTACACCTTC

V: TRBV5-1
D: NA
size: NA
J: TRBJ2-2
CDR3: CASIQTDLSAGELFF
DNA: TGCGCCAGCATCCAAACCGACCTAAGTGCCGGGGAGCTGTTTTTT

V: TRBV5-4
D: TRBD1
size: NA
J: TRBJ1-3
CDR3: CASSKTGRGPSGNTIYF
DNA: TGTGCCAGCAGCAAGACAGGGCGAGGGCCCTCTGGAAACACCATATATTTT

V: TRBV2
D: NA
size: NA
J: TRBJ2-7
CDR3: CASSVGGEQYF
DNA: TGTGCCAGCAGTGTAGGGGGCGAGCAGTACTTC

V: TRBV5-1
D: NA
size: NA
J: TRBJ1-1
CDR3: CASSWPGNTEAFF
DNA: TGCGCCAGCAGCTGGCCGGGGAACACTGAAGCTTTCTTT

V: TRBV5-1
D: NA
size: few
J: TRBJ2-3
CDR3: CASNQDRSLTDTQYF
DNA: TGCGCCAGCAACCAAGACAGGTCCCTCACAGATACGCAGTATTTT

V: TRBV2
D: NA
size: few
J: TRBJ2-2
CDR3: CASSAGTWAGELFF
DNA: TGTGCCAGCAGTGCCGGGACCTGGGCCGGGGAGCTGTTTTTT

V: TRBV9
D: TRBD1
size: NA
J: TRBJ2-7
CDR3: CASSGDSPLRQYF
DNA: TGTGCCAGCAGCGGGGACAGTCCGCTAAGGCAGTACTTC

V: TRBV18
D: NA
size: NA
J: TRBJ1-2
CDR3: CASSPLGDRYTF
DNA: TGTGCCAGCTCCCCTTTGGGGGATCGCTACACCTTC

V: TRBV30
D: NA
size: NA
J: TRBJ2-3
CDR3: CAWSVQGTDTQYF
DNA: TGTGCCTGGAGTGTACAAGGCACAGATACGCAGTATTTT

V: TRBV7-9
D: NA
size: once
J: TRBJ1-2
CDR3: CASSLGTGTYGYAF
DNA: TGTGCCAGCAGCTTAGGGACGGGGACCTATGGCTACGCCTTC

V: TRBV6-4
D: TRBD2
size: NA
J: TRBJ2-1
CDR3: CASDYPGTKTNNEQFF
DNA: TGTGCCAGCGATTACCCCGGGACTAAAACCAACAATGAGCAGTTCTTC

V: TRBV6-5
D: TRBD1
size: many
J: TRBJ2-5
CDR3: CASSRTGGETQYF
DNA: TGTGCCAGCAGTAGGACAGGGGGAGAGACCCAGTACTTC

V: TRBV24-1
D: TRBD1
size: NA
J: TRBJ2-2
CDR3: CATSSQGATAELFF
DNA: TGTGCCACCAGTTCCCAGGGGGCGACCGCGGAGCTGTTTTTT

V: TRBV28
D: TRBD1
size: few
J: TRBJ2-7
CDR3: CASSNPGTATYEQYF
DNA: TGTGCCAGCAGTAACCCCGGGACAGCAACCTACGAGCAGTACTTC

V: TRBV7-9
D: NA
size: many
J: TRBJ2-1
CDR3: CASSLTGEQFF
DNA: TGTGCCAGCAGCTTAACGGGGGAGCAGTTCTTC

V: TRBV10-3
D: NA
size: few
J: TRBJ1-1
CDR3: CAITGGMNTEAFF
DNA: TGTGCCATCACCGGCGGAATGAACACTGAAGCTTTCTTT

V: TRBV6-5
D: NA
size: NA
J: TRBJ1-1
CDR3: CASRAGRSETEAFF
DNA: TGTGCCAGCAGGGCAGGACGGAGTGAAACTGAAGCTTTCTTT

V: TRBV11-2
D: NA
size: once
J: TRBJ1-4
CDR3: CASSLGASEKLFF
DNA: TGTGCCAGCAGCTTAGGGGCCAGCGAAAAACTGTTTTTT

V: TRBV11-2
D: TRBD1
size: few
J: TRBJ2-1
CDR3: CASSPEGTGDNEQFF
DNA: TGTGCCAGCAGCCCCGAAGGGACAGGAGACAATGAGCAGTTCTTC

V: TRBV19
D: TRBD1
size: few
J: TRBJ1-2
CDR3: CASTRWGQGQTDGYTF
DNA: TGTGCCAGTACTAGATGGGGACAGGGGCAAACGGATGGCTACACCTTC

V: TRBV15
D: TRBD1
size: NA
J: TRBJ2-1
CDR3: CATSQDRREQFF
DNA: TGTGCCACCAGCCAGGACAGGAGGGAGCAGTTCTTC

V: TRBV7-2
D: TRBD2
size: NA
J: TRBJ2-4
CDR3: CASSLARSGAGAKNIQYF
DNA: TGTGCCAGCAGCTTAGCGCGGAGCGGAGCGGGGGCCAAAAACATTCAGTACTTC

V: TRBV7-8
D: TRBD2
size: NA
J: TRBJ2-3
CDR3: CASSSSRGGTDTQYF
DNA: TGTGCCAGCAGCTCTTCTCGGGGGGGCACAGATACGCAGTATTTT